This T cell receptor beta chain derives from a study of beta chain features in type 1 diabetes. Expressed TCRB transcripts got sequenced, as all isolated RNA was reverse transcribed. Method: immunoSEQ multiplex PCR; TCRdb's copy keeps in-frame clones and lacks some. The sample comprises roughly 340,000 clones, roughly 13% of which are singletons, and approximately 0.016% rests with the top ten. CDR1 is LNHNV and CDR2 is YYDKDF in the germline V gene (reference sequence). This CDR3 is built from 15 residues. V was clipped by 0 bases and J by 4 bases; unmatched bases: 4. Concerning this clone itself: The antigen is undetermined.

The study, taken as a whole, reports: Among patients with Type 1 diabetes, TCRB CDR3s were moderately but significantly shorter in every one of the four CD4+ subsets. Among type 1 diabetes patients, VDJ junctions had fewer insertions and more deletions. The question of HLA type influencing TCRB rearrangement was one that remained unresolved here.

Sequenced sample: naive CD4+ T cells from blood. The source is a woman younger than 35 with type 1 diabetes. The chain has TRBV15 and TRBJ2-7; 9 positions match TRBD2. CDR3 DNA sequence: TGTGCCACCAGCAGAGAGGGTAGCGGGAGTTACGAGCAGTACTTC. Amino acids: CATSREGSGSYEQYF.